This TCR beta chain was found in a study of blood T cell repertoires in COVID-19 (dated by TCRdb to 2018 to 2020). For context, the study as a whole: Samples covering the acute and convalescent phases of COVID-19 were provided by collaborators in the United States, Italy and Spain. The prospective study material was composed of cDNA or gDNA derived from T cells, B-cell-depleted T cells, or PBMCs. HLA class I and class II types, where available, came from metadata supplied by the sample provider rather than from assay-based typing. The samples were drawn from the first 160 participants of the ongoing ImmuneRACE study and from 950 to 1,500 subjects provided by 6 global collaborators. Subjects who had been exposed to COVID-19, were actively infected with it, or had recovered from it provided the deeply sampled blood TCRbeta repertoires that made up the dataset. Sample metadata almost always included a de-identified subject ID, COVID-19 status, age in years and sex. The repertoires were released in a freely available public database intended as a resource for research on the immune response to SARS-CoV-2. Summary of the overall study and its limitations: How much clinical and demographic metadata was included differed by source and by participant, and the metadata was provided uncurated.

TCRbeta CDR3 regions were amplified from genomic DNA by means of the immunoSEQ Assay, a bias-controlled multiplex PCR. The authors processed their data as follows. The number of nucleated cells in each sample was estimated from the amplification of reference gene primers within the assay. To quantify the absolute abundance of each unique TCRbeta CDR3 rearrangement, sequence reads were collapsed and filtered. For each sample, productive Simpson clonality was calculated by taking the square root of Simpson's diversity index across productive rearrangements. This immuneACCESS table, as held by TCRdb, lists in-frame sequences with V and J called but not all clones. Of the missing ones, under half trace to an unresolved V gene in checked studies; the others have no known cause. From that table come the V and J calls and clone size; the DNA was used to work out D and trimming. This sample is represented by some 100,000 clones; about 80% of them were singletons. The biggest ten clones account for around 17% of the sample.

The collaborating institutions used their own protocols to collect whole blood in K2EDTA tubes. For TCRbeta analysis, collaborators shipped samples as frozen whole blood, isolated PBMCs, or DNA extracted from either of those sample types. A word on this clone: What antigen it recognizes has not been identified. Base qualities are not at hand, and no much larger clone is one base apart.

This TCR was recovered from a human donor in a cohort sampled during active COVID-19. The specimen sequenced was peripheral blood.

The CDR3 sequence is CATSVPGGSNEQFF. The nucleotide sequence reads TGTGCCACCAGTGTTCCGGGGGGATCCAATGAGCAGTTCTTC. This receptor chain uses TRBV24-1 and TRBJ2-1, with TRBD2 matching 7 junction bases. Based on the germline V gene, the CDR1 and CDR2 sequences are KGHDR and SFDVKD. V is pruned by 5 bases and J by 6 bases, leaving 6 bases of the junction without a gene match. Counted from cysteine to phenylalanine, this CDR3 has 14 amino acids. Kept here is only the CDR3 DNA, which spans 42 bases and is read in frame from base 1.